This record concerns one T cell receptor beta chain sequence. This clonotype comes out as medium-sized (0.01 to 0.1%) from its frequency, since no count is listed. This clone's antigen is unknown. This entry is derived from a study of diagnostic markers for celiac disease (dated by TCRdb to 2019 to 2021). Sequencing relied on an Illumina MiSeq. Based on TCRdb reprocessing of the reads, there is one entry per CDR3 protein sequence, and DNA is missing. This sample's listing comprises around 3,500 distinct CDR3 sequences. The ten largest make up roughly 9.8% of the sample. The TCR sequence derives from a human donor. This table probably holds off-target reads from a library built for another chain. Sequenced: either unsorted cells or a sorted T cell fraction (not recorded which).

The CDR3: CASSLAASPSAFF. The rearrangement combines TRBV5-4 with TRBJ1-1; as DNA is missing, the TRBD1 call by TCRdb cannot be tested. The germline V gene (reference sequence) gives CDR1 as SGHNT and CDR2 as YYREEE. From cysteine to phenylalanine, the CDR3 is 13 amino acids long. No DNA appears here.